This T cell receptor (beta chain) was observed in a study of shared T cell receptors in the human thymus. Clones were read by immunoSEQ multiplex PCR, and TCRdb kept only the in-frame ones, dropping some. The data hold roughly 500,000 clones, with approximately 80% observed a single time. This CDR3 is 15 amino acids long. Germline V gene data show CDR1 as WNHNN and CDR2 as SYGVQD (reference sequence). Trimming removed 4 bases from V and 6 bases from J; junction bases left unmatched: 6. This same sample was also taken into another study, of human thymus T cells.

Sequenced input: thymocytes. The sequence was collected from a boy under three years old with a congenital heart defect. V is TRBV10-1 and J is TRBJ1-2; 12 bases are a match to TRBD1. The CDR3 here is CASSGSRDRGHGYTF. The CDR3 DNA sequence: TGCGCCAGCAGTGGATCCCGGGACAGGGGGCATGGCTACACCTTC.